These T cell receptor beta chains were read from a single sample in a study of technical replicates of blood from several donors. TCRdb keeps only in-frame clones here, not all; method: immunoSEQ multiplex PCR. The sample holds 75,000 to 100,000 clones, about 95% seen once. The sequencing input was T cells isolated from PBMCs. The receptors derive from a human donor in good health. The CDR3 runs from the conserved cysteine through the conserved F or W. Fields, in order: D gene, V gene, J gene, clone size, CDR3 DNA, CDR3 protein. The D gene is left open where the match is weak. Expanded clones are given a class, and other clones once, few, many or no size at all.

D: TRBD2
V: TRBV5-6
J: TRBJ2-1
size: -
DNA: TGTGCCAGCAGCTGGGAGCGGGAGGGAGAGAAGTTCTTC
CDR3: CASSWEREGEKFF

D: TRBD2
V: TRBV30
J: TRBJ2-1
size: once
DNA: TGTGCCTGGAGTTCGGAGGGAGGACTAGCTTACAATGAGCAGTTCTTC
CDR3: CAWSSEGGLAYNEQFF

D: TRBD2
V: TRBV6-1
J: TRBJ2-2
size: -
DNA: TGTGCCAGCAGTGAGCTAGCGGGATACACCGGGGAGCTGTTTTTT
CDR3: CASSELAGYTGELFF

D: -
V: TRBV29-1
J: TRBJ2-7
size: -
DNA: TGCAGCGTTGAGTGGCACCGATACGAGCAGTACTTC
CDR3: CSVEWHRYEQYF

D: -
V: TRBV10-3
J: TRBJ1-2
size: -
DNA: TGTGCCATCAGTGAGGGGGGCTACTATGGCTACACCTTC
CDR3: CAISEGGYYGYTF

D: TRBD1
V: TRBV27
J: TRBJ1-1
size: -
DNA: TGTGCCAGCAGTTTAGCAGGGGGCCACACTGAAGCTTTCTTT
CDR3: CASSLAGGHTEAFF

D: -
V: TRBV7-2
J: TRBJ1-3
size: -
DNA: TGTGCCAGCAGCGTTACTACAGGAGCCTCTGGAAACACCATATATTTT
CDR3: CASSVTTGASGNTIYF

D: -
V: TRBV7-6
J: TRBJ2-7
size: -
DNA: TGTGCCAGCAGCTTACCCCTCGGCGAGCAGTACTTC
CDR3: CASSLPLGEQYF

D: -
V: TRBV5-4
J: TRBJ2-5
size: -
DNA: TGTGCCAGCAGCTCTCCCTGGGCGGGGACCCAAGAGACCCAGTACTTC
CDR3: CASSSPWAGTQETQYF

D: -
V: TRBV5-8
J: TRBJ2-6
size: -
DNA: TGTGCCAGCAGCCAAGGAGTTTTCTCTGGGGCCAACGTCCTGACTTTC
CDR3: CASSQGVFSGANVLTF

D: TRBD1
V: TRBV7-2
J: TRBJ1-1
size: -
DNA: TGTGCCAGCAGCTTCGGTCGGGGACAGGGCTCCACTGAAGCTTTCTTT
CDR3: CASSFGRGQGSTEAFF

D: -
V: TRBV7-3
J: TRBJ1-1
size: -
DNA: TGTGCCAGCAGCCTAAAGGCAGGGGAGGGCAAGAACACTGAAGCTTTCTTT
CDR3: CASSLKAGEGKNTEAFF

D: TRBD2
V: TRBV4-1
J: TRBJ2-1
size: -
DNA: TGCGCCAGCAGCCCGAGCGGGAGCTCCTACAATGAGCAGTTCTTC
CDR3: CASSPSGSSYNEQFF

D: TRBD2
V: TRBV11-2
J: TRBJ2-7
size: -
DNA: TGTGCCAGCAGCTGGGGGACTAGGGGCGAGCAGTACTTC
CDR3: CASSWGTRGEQYF

D: -
V: TRBV19
J: TRBJ1-3
size: -
DNA: TGTGCCAGTAGCGAAGACAGGAACTCTGGAAACACCATATATTTT
CDR3: CASSEDRNSGNTIYF

D: -
V: TRBV5-1
J: TRBJ2-3
size: -
DNA: TGCGCCAGCAGCTCTCCTATGACAGATACGCAGTATTTT
CDR3: CASSSPMTDTQYF

D: -
V: TRBV9
J: TRBJ2-1
size: -
DNA: TGTGCCAGCAGCCCAATTAAACGACCGTCGAGGACTTACAATGAGCAGTTCTTC
CDR3: CASSPIKRPSRTYNEQFF

D: -
V: TRBV5-1
J: TRBJ2-3
size: -
DNA: TGCGCCAGCAGCTTGGGGGGGGGCGCAGATACGCAGTATTTT
CDR3: CASSLGGGADTQYF

D: -
V: TRBV29-1
J: TRBJ1-2
size: -
DNA: TGCAGCGTCTGGGACTACTATGGCTACACCTTC
CDR3: CSVWDYYGYTF

D: TRBD1
V: TRBV7-6
J: TRBJ1-3
size: -
DNA: TGTGCCAGCAGCTTTGGGACAGGACCAAACACCATATATTTT
CDR3: CASSFGTGPNTIYF

D: -
V: TRBV11-2
J: TRBJ1-1
size: -
DNA: TGTGCCAGCAGCTCACCTGGGAAGGGAGGAAACACTGAAGCTTTCTTT
CDR3: CASSSPGKGGNTEAFF

D: -
V: TRBV6-1
J: TRBJ2-5
size: -
DNA: TGTGCCAGCAGTGATTGGGACTACCAAGAGACCCAGTACTTC
CDR3: CASSDWDYQETQYF

D: TRBD1
V: TRBV4-1
J: TRBJ2-7
size: -
DNA: TGCGCCAGCAGCCAGACAGGGGAAGGGGGCTACGAGCAGTACTTC
CDR3: CASSQTGEGGYEQYF

D: TRBD1
V: TRBV7-3
J: TRBJ1-2
size: -
DNA: TGTGCCAGCAGCCCAGGGGGCAATAACTATGGCTACACCTTC
CDR3: CASSPGGNNYGYTF

D: TRBD1
V: TRBV10-3
J: TRBJ1-2
size: -
DNA: TGTGCCATCACCGCCGGGACAGTTAACTATGGCTACACCTTC
CDR3: CAITAGTVNYGYTF

D: -
V: TRBV4-1
J: TRBJ1-4
size: -
DNA: TGCGCCAGCACTTGGGGACACCATAATGAAAAACTGTTTTTT
CDR3: CASTWGHHNEKLFF

D: TRBD2
V: TRBV10-3
J: TRBJ2-1
size: -
DNA: TGTGCCATCAGTATTTCCGGGGGGTCCTACAATGAGCAGTTCTTC
CDR3: CAISISGGSYNEQFF

D: TRBD2
V: TRBV28
J: TRBJ2-1
size: once
DNA: TGTGCCAGCAGTTCCGATCTAGCGGGAGGGTACAATGAGCAGTTCTTC
CDR3: CASSSDLAGGYNEQFF

D: -
V: TRBV7-9
J: TRBJ2-3
size: -
DNA: TGTGCCAGCAGCTTATCTTTCACTGATACGCAGTATTTT
CDR3: CASSLSFTDTQYF

D: TRBD1
V: TRBV5-1
J: TRBJ2-3
size: -
DNA: TGCGCCAGCAGCTTGATCGGAACCGGGACAGGGATAGATACGCAGTATTTT
CDR3: CASSLIGTGTGIDTQYF

D: -
V: TRBV5-1
J: TRBJ2-6
size: -
DNA: TGCGCCAGCAGCTTCGGGTCTGGGGCCAACGTCCTGACTTTC
CDR3: CASSFGSGANVLTF

D: -
V: TRBV11-3
J: TRBJ1-2
size: -
DNA: TGTGCCAGCAGCTTACACAGTAACTATGGCTACACCTTC
CDR3: CASSLHSNYGYTF

D: TRBD2
V: TRBV7-2
J: TRBJ2-4
size: -
DNA: TGTGCCAGCAGCTTAGATAAGCGGGAGTACGGGGACATTCAGTACTTC
CDR3: CASSLDKREYGDIQYF

D: TRBD2
V: TRBV7-6
J: TRBJ2-7
size: -
DNA: TGTGCCAGCAGCTTAGTCCTGGGCCACGGGACTAGCGGGAGCAACGAGCAGTACTTC
CDR3: CASSLVLGHGTSGSNEQYF

D: TRBD1
V: TRBV6-6
J: TRBJ2-1
size: -
DNA: TGTGCCAGCAGTGAGGACAGGGGGTCCTACAATGAGCAGTTCTTC
CDR3: CASSEDRGSYNEQFF

D: -
V: TRBV7-2
J: TRBJ1-1
size: -
DNA: TGTGCCAGCGGGGGCTTGGGCTACATGAACACTGAAGCTTTCTTT
CDR3: CASGGLGYMNTEAFF

D: TRBD1
V: TRBV27
J: TRBJ1-5
size: -
DNA: TGTGCCAGCAGTTTTACAGGGGATCAGCCCCAGCATTTT
CDR3: CASSFTGDQPQHF

D: TRBD2
V: TRBV5-4
J: TRBJ2-5
size: -
DNA: TGTGCCAGCAGCCCCTCCTTAAGCGGGAGGCAAGAGACCCAGTACTTC
CDR3: CASSPSLSGRQETQYF

D: -
V: TRBV7-9
J: TRBJ2-1
size: -
DNA: TGTGCCAGCAGCTTGGGGAGCGGTTACAATGAGCAGTTCTTC
CDR3: CASSLGSGYNEQFF

D: TRBD2
V: TRBV11-2
J: TRBJ2-1
size: -
DNA: TGTGCCAGCAGCCCGGGACTAGACAATGAGCAGTTCTTC
CDR3: CASSPGLDNEQFF

D: TRBD1
V: TRBV7-3
J: TRBJ1-1
size: -
DNA: TGTGCCAGCAGCGGGGGACAGGGGACCGGCGCTTTCTTT
CDR3: CASSGGQGTGAFF

D: TRBD1
V: TRBV6-5
J: TRBJ1-2
size: -
DNA: TGTGCCAGCAGTTTCGCGACAGGGCGGACTGGTGGTGGCTACACCTTC
CDR3: CASSFATGRTGGGYTF

D: -
V: TRBV10-3
J: TRBJ2-1
size: -
DNA: TGTGCCATCAGTGTGGAAAGGGGCCACCGAAATGAGCAGTTCTTC
CDR3: CAISVERGHRNEQFF

D: TRBD2
V: TRBV28
J: TRBJ2-7
size: once
DNA: TGTGCCAGCAGTTTTGGTTTAGCGGGAGCGTACGAGCAGTACTTC
CDR3: CASSFGLAGAYEQYF

D: TRBD2
V: TRBV2
J: TRBJ2-1
size: -
DNA: TGTGCCAGCAGTGAGGGGGGGAGGGCCTTGAATGAGCAGTTCTTC
CDR3: CASSEGGRALNEQFF

D: TRBD2
V: TRBV9
J: TRBJ2-2
size: -
DNA: TGTGCCAGCAGCGTAGTGGCTAGCGGGAGGGCCATTGACACCGGGGAGCTGTTTTTT
CDR3: CASSVVASGRAIDTGELFF

D: TRBD2
V: TRBV5-1
J: TRBJ2-3
size: -
DNA: TGCGCCAGCAGCTTAGTAGCGGGGACACTTGCCACCACAGATACGCAGTATTTT
CDR3: CASSLVAGTLATTDTQYF

D: -
V: TRBV21-1
J: TRBJ2-7
size: -
DNA: TGTGCCAGCAGCAATAAGTCTCTACAGGGGGGGGTCTACGGGCAGTACTTC
CDR3: CASSNKSLQGGVYGQYF

D: TRBD2
V: TRBV7-9
J: TRBJ2-3
size: -
DNA: TGTGCCAGCAGCCCCGGACTAGCGGATCCCACAGATACGCAGTATTTT
CDR3: CASSPGLADPTDTQYF

D: TRBD1
V: TRBV28
J: TRBJ2-1
size: -
DNA: TGTGCCAGCAGTCCCACCGCCGGGACAGGGGGCAAAGGTGAGCAGTTCTTC
CDR3: CASSPTAGTGGKGEQFF

D: TRBD2
V: TRBV28
J: TRBJ2-7
size: -
DNA: TGTGCCAGCACGGTAACGGGGACTAGTCTATACGAGCAGTACTTC
CDR3: CASTVTGTSLYEQYF

D: -
V: TRBV7-2
J: TRBJ1-4
size: once
DNA: TGTGCCAGCAGCTTACAGGGGAGCGTTGAAAAACTGTTTTTT
CDR3: CASSLQGSVEKLFF